This entry lists 24 T cell receptor beta chains sequenced from one sample in a study of blood T cells in healthy people across ages. Through a sample-barcoded 5' primer and a J-beta primer mix, a second PCR was run for 7 to 11 cycles. TCRdb reprocessed the 5' RACE reads via MiXCR and lists one record per CDR3 protein. The sample lists roughly 860,000 distinct CDR3 sequences; about 59% were seen once. Material for sequencing was blood. The source of these receptors is a man aged 30 to 39 in good health.

This chain connects TRBV20-1 to TRBJ2-3; 9 positions match TRBD2. The germline V gene has CDR1 DFQATT and CDR2 SNEGSKA (reference sequence). The CDR3 loop spans 17 amino acids. The V segment lost 0 bases and the J segment 6 bases; nucleotides outside the gene matches: 13. The CDR3 reads CSARDNSGGPLEDTQYF. In DNA, the CDR3 is TGCAGTGCTAGAGATAATAGCGGGGGCCCCTTGGAGGATACGCAGTATTTT.

V usage is TRBV3-1 and J usage is TRBJ2-3; D possibly uses TRBD1 or TRBD2 (5 bases each). This CDR3 spans 17 amino acids. The germline V and J ends were trimmed by 5 bases and 2 bases, with 20 bases remaining between them. Germline loops: CDR1 LGHDT, CDR2 YNNKEL (reference sequence). The CDR3 spells CASSALGTHRPTDTQYF. In DNA, the CDR3 is TGTGCCAGCAGCGCGCTCGGGACGCATCGACCCACAGATACGCAGTATTTT.

This clonotype was detected many times. This chain joins TRBV18 and TRBJ2-5, with TRBD2 identical over 8 bases. With 8 bases clipped from V and 5 bases from J, the junction kept 4 bases outside the gene matches. Germline V gives CDR1 KGHSH, CDR2 LQKENI. The CDR3 covers 12 residues. The CDR3 DNA reads TGTGCCAGCAGCCCGGGGGGGGAGACCCAGTACTTC. The encoded protein is CASSPGGETQYF.

The rearrangement links TRBV20-1 to TRBJ2-4; D might be TRBD2 (6 bases). V lost 1 base and J 9 bases, leaving 22 bases between the germline ends. Germline V gives CDR1 DFQATT, CDR2 SNEGSKA (reference sequence). The CDR3 sequence is 16 residues long. CDR3 sequence reads: CSARVGRTSFRGIQYF. CDR3 in DNA: TGCAGTGCTAGAGTAGGGAGGACCTCCTTCCGGGGCATTCAGTACTTC.

This clonotype turned up a few times. V gene TRBV29-1 combines with J gene TRBJ2-1; 7 bases match TRBD1. With V trimmed by 6 bases and J by 0 bases, 14 bases remained unmatched. Germline V CDR1 and CDR2: SQVTM, ANQGSEA. There are 17 residues in the CDR3. The CDR3 coding sequence is TGCAGCGTACATCCCAGACAGGGAGAGGGCTCCTACAATGAGCAGTTCTTC. Protein sequence: CSVHPRQGEGSYNEQFF.

This clonotype has only a few counts. The chain carries TRBV28 and TRBJ2-7, with D unresolved. The CDR3 spans 15 residues. Between the trimmed V and J ends, which lost 7 bases and 3 bases, there was a span of 19 bases. Germline CDR1 is MDHEN and CDR2 is SYDVKM. The CDR3 nucleotides are TGTGCCAGCATAAGTGCCACCCAGCTGGTCTACGAGCAGTACTTC. Its translation is CASISATQLVYEQYF.

The chain couples TRBV6-2 or TRBV6-3 to TRBJ2-1; the match to TRBD2 covers 11 bases. CDR1 MNHEY and CDR2 SVGEGT come from the germline V gene. Trimming at V came to 6 bases and at J to 10 bases, leaving 8 bases not matched to a gene. The CDR3 contains 14 residues. The CDR3 protein is CASSLTSGAKEQFF. For the CDR3, the DNA is TGTGCCAGCAGCCTGACTAGCGGGGCCAAAGAGCAGTTCTTC.

The J gene is TRBJ1-2, the V gene TRBV12-3 or TRBV12-4; 9 nucleotides align to TRBD1. This CDR3 has 15 amino acids. With V trimmed by 5 bases and J by 8 bases, 12 bases remained unmatched. CDR3 region: CASSPRGTGLEGYTF. CDR3 DNA sequence: TGTGCCAGCAGTCCTCGGGGGACAGGGTTGGAGGGCTACACCTTC.

This clonotype was recorded a few times. This chain uses TRBV7-2 with TRBJ2-5; D remains ambiguous. Judging by the DNA end, TRBJ2-7 fits better; the J call may be wrong. The germline CDR1 and CDR2 sequences are SGHTA and FQGNSA. This CDR3 region has 15 residues. The CDR3 region is CASSLAAWSYYEQYF. In nucleotides, the CDR3 is TGTGCCAGCAGCTTAGCGGCATGGTCATACTACGAGCAGTACTTC.

The chain joins TRBV7-2 to TRBJ2-1; D ambiguous. CDR1 and CDR2 (germline): SGHTA, FQGNSA. The V and J ends lost 1 base and 7 bases respectively, with 8 bases between them. The CDR3 loop spans 13 amino acids. The CDR3: CASSLGRQNEQFF. DNA for the CDR3: TGTGCCAGCAGCTTAGGCCGGCAAAATGAGCAGTTCTTC.

The V gene is TRBV27, the J gene TRBJ2-6; D remains ambiguous. Germline values: CDR1 MNHEY, CDR2 SMNVEV (reference sequence). V was cut by 5 bases and J by 2 bases, with 7 bases left in between. This CDR3 has 14 amino acids. The CDR3 sequence is CASSMAAGANVLTF. The CDR3 DNA sequence: TGTGCCAGCAGTATGGCAGCTGGGGCCAACGTCCTGACTTTC.

This clonotype was seen once. This chain links TRBV5-1 with TRBJ2-3; D assignment may be TRBD1 or TRBD2 (5 bases each). V lost 5 bases to trimming and J lost 2 bases, with 15 bases between them. The CDR3 covers 15 residues. The germline V gene has CDR1 SGHRS and CDR2 YFSETQ. Here the CDR3 DNA reads TGCGCCAGCAGTCGCACCGGGACGGCCACAGATACGCAGTATTTT. Translating it yields CASSRTGTATDTQYF.

This clonotype has just one count. A read error may produce the germline difference seen at one junction end. The J gene is TRBJ1-5, the V gene TRBV5-5; no reliable D call. The germline V gene encodes CDR1 SGHKS and CDR2 YYEKEE (reference sequence). The length of the CDR3 is 14 residues. The CDR3 DNA sequence: TGTGCCTGCAGCTTGCTAGGTTCGGAGCAGCCCCAGCATTTT. This encodes CACSLLGSEQPQHF.

The chain combines TRBV10-3 with TRBJ1-2; D possibly corresponds to TRBD1 (6 bases). The V gene's germline CDR1 is ENHRY and CDR2 SYGVKD. V was shortened by 2 bases and J by 4 bases, with 14 bases between the two germline ends. The CDR3 length is 15 residues. DNA of the CDR3: TGTGCCATCAGTGAGCAGGCAGGGGTGGGCTATGGCTACACCTTC. It codes for CAISEQAGVGYGYTF.

This clonotype was observed a handful of times. This sequence joins TRBV7-2 and TRBJ1-1; D remains ambiguous. The CDR3 extends over 15 amino acids. Trimming removed 5 bases from V and 0 bases from J, with 13 bases in between. CDR1 and CDR2 from the germline V gene are SGHTA and FQGNSA. CDR3 sequence (DNA): TGTGCCAGCAGCACCCAGTACAGCATGAACACTGAAGCTTTCTTT. Its protein product is CASSTQYSMNTEAFF.

This clonotype has only a few counts. The chain couples TRBV27 to TRBJ1-2; D unclear. V was shortened by 8 bases and J by 6 bases, with 16 bases between the two germline ends. The CDR3 is 13 amino acids. In germline, CDR1 is MNHEY, CDR2 SMNVEV (reference sequence). CDR3 loop: CASARGVKDGYTF. CDR3 in DNA: TGTGCCAGCGCGCGAGGAGTCAAGGATGGCTACACCTTC.

This chain uses TRBV7-7 with TRBJ2-5, with TRBD2 matching 8 bases. Germline CDR1 SSHAT, CDR2 FNYEAQ (reference sequence). The trim removed 4 bases at V and 5 bases at J, leaving 6 bases unmatched. The CDR3 is made up of 14 amino acids. The CDR3 nucleotides are TGTGCCAGCAGCTCCCTGGGACTAGGGGAGACCCAGTACTTC. Its protein is CASSSLGLGETQYF.

This chain links TRBV5-1 with TRBJ2-3; D call uncertain. Germline V lookup: CDR1 SGHRS, CDR2 YFSETQ. V lost 7 bases to trimming and J lost 1 base, with 10 bases between them. The CDR3 is made up of 13 amino acids. In DNA, the CDR3 is TGCGCCAGCTATATAGGCGGCACAGATACGCAGTATTTT. It encodes CASYIGGTDTQYF.

There are a few counts of this clonotype. This chain connects TRBV10-3 to TRBJ2-3, with no clear D. Germline lookup yields CDR1 ENHRY and CDR2 SYGVKD. V shed 1 base and J shed 2 bases, with 7 bases lying between them. This CDR3 has 14 residues. The CDR3 nucleotides read TGTGCCATCAGTGAGTTGGGCGACACAGATACGCAGTATTTT. Residues: CAISELGDTDTQYF.

The chain links TRBV28 to TRBJ1-5; no firm D call. The CDR3 loop spans 11 amino acids. Germline V gene lookup returns CDR1 MDHEN and CDR2 SYDVKM. V lost 4 bases and J lost 9, with 7 bases in between. The DNA of the CDR3 is TGTGCCAGCAGTTCCATTCTGCCCCAGCATTTT. It is translated as CASSSILPQHF.

This clonotype was observed at least ten times. V usage is TRBV15 and J usage is TRBJ2-3; D is ambiguous. This CDR3 comprises 11 residues. From germline, CDR1 is LNHNV and CDR2 YYDKDF (reference sequence). Trimming took off 5 bases at V and 3 bases at J, with 3 bases between the two ends. CDR3 loop: CATSRTDTQYF. The DNA of the CDR3 is TGTGCCACCAGCCGAACAGATACGCAGTATTTT.

V gene TRBV7-3 combines with J gene TRBJ1-1, with 9 nucleotides matching TRBD1. The CDR3 sequence is 14 residues long. J lost 5 bases, V lost 5 bases, and 6 bases had no gene match. The germline V gene encodes CDR1 SGHTA and CDR2 FQGTGA. The CDR3 DNA sequence: TGTGCCAGCAGCATACAGGGGGCAGGGACTGAAGCTTTCTTT. Its translation is CASSIQGAGTEAFF.

The chain joins TRBV12-5 to TRBJ1-4, with 9 bases identical to TRBD1. CDR1 is LGHNT and CDR2 is FRNRAP in the germline V gene. This CDR3 region has 13 residues. The V gene end was trimmed by 9 bases and the J gene end by 8 bases; junction bases not matched to a gene: 7. This chain's CDR3 is CASYGTGYEKLFF. CDR3 coding DNA: TGTGCTAGCTACGGGACAGGGTACGAAAAACTGTTTTTT. The whole variable domain, remainder taken from reference TRBV12-5 and TRBJ1-4, is DARVTQTPRHKVTEMGQEVTMRCQPILGHNTVFWYRQTMMQGLELLAYFRNRAPLDDSGMPKDRFSAEMPDATLATLKIQPSEPRDSAVYFCASYGTGYEKLFFGSGTQLSVL.

The chain combines TRBV4-2 with TRBJ2-1; D not certain. Per the germline V gene, CDR1 is LGHNA and CDR2 is YNFKEQ. V dropped 2 bases and J dropped 10 bases, with 15 bases sitting between them. CDR3 length: 14 residues. DNA of the CDR3: TGTGCCAGCAGCCAAAAATTGGTCCTCGACGAGCAGTTCTTC. Translated: CASSQKLVLDEQFF.